Here is one T cell receptor (beta chain) with its context. The specificity of this receptor is unknown. One base away there is no much larger clone; base qualities are not given. RNA was extracted with the RNeasy kit and about 0.45 to 1 ug was reverse transcribed using random hexamers. TCR beta CDR3 regions were amplified with the immunoSEQ multiplex PCR assay covering 54 Vbeta and 13 Jbeta segments. Bias from PCR amplification was corrected by using a synthetic template baseline for primer optimization and for computational correction. The original methods were these. Reads were annotated to V, D and J genes according to IMGT and were analyzed with immunoSEQ Analyzer, with only productive sequences retained. Clonality was computed as one minus Shannon entropy normalized by log2 of the number of productive unique sequences. Public and private clones were assessed among the 100 most prevalent clones of each patient and control. Susac-specific clones were defined as absent from healthy and MS cohorts, 1052 published viral clones and other ImmuneACCESS disease sequences. TCRdb reanalyzed the raw reads on its own, using fastp at Q25 for trimming and MiXCR for clone calling, and kept in-frame beta chains. Duplicate CDR3 protein sequences are folded into a single record with the most common DNA and genes. These V and J calls derive from TCRdb rather than the authors' analysis. This sample lists approximately 190,000 distinct CDR3 sequences; approximately 96% were detected once. The top ten clonotypes cover around 0.092% of the sample.

Peripheral blood CD8+ and CD4+ T cells from healthy donors, Susac syndrome patients and multiple sclerosis patients were profiled by high-throughput TCR beta sequencing. The Susac syndrome patients fulfilled recently defined diagnostic criteria for either definite or probable disease. Bulk CD8+ and CD4+ T cells were purified magnetically by negative isolation, whereas CD8+ TEMRA cells were enriched by FACS. Blood was drawn into EDTA tubes, processed within 24 hours, and PBMCs were isolated by density gradient centrifugation. PBMCs intended for TCR sequencing were frozen in liquid nitrogen and were later thawed in a 37 degrees C water bath. Purity of sorted or isolated CD4+, CD8+ and CD8+ TEMRA cells was at least 90%. The sample is drawn from a study of CD8 T cells in Susac syndrome (dated by TCRdb to between 2018 and 2021). Concerning the study at large: Among the Susac syndrome patients who were sequenced, clinically active disease was present in roughly six and clinical remission was observed in roughly 8. Repertoire sequencing was used to test whether CD8+ T cell activation and differentiation in Susac syndrome was antigen driven. At blood withdrawal, Susac syndrome patients were either therapy-naive, taking corticosteroids (in some cases with IVIg as well), or taking IVIg alone.

CDR1 SGHNT and CDR2 YYREEE were looked up in the germline V gene (reference sequence). The CDR3 measures 12 amino acids from cysteine to phenylalanine. Only the CDR3 DNA is retained, 36 bases long and in frame from the first base. V and J are truncated by 2 bases and 4 bases respectively, leaving an intervening sequence of 5 bases. The research as a whole found: No clonal expansion was detected in the CD4+ T cell repertoire of Susac syndrome patients. The TCR sequencing and HLA analysis was acknowledged to have included a relatively small number of individuals.

The sequence was collected from a human donor with Susac syndrome. This chain is built from TRBV5-4 and TRBJ2-3, with the D gene not confidently named. Sequencing was carried out using CD4+ T cells from PBMCs. For the CDR3, the sequence is CASSFLADTQYF. The DNA sequence is TGTGCCAGCAGCTTTCTGGCAGATACGCAGTATTTT.